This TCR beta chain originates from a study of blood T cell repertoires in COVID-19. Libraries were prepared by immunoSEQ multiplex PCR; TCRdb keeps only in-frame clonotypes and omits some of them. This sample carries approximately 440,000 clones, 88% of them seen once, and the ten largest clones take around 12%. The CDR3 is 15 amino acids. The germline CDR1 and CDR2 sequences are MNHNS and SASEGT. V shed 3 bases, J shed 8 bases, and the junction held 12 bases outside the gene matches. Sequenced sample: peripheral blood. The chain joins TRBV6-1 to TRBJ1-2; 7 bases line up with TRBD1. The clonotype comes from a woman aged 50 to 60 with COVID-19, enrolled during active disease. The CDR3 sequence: CASSEPLTGTGGYTF. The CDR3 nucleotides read TGTGCCAGCAGTGAGCCCCTGACAGGGACTGGGGGCTACACCTTC.